This T cell receptor (beta chain) was captured in a study of T cell repertoires in cytomegalovirus infection (dated by TCRdb to between 2018 and 2021). Regarding the research as a whole: Donor HLA type was relevant to the analysis, because carriage of CMV infection together with the matching HLA type was indicated by public TCR beta signatures. Findings and caveats that apply to the study as a whole: Carriers of CMV infection plus the relevant HLA type were discriminated by the cumulative frequency of public TCR beta family members in the study cohort and in an independent approximately 360-donor cohort. In the ex vivo response, HLA-C-restricted CMV-specific TCR beta clonotypes were dominant, and in two of eight donors the single most frequent clonotype came from this HLA-C-restricted group.

CDR1 and CDR2 (LGHNA, YSLEER) derive from the germline V gene. Trimming at the junction amounts to 0 bases on V and 2 bases on J, and the germline ends lie 18 bases apart. There are 18 amino acids in the CDR3, from cysteine to phenylalanine inclusive. Only the CDR3 DNA is retained, 54 bases long and in frame from the first base. Sequencer: Illumina HiSeq 1500. Using fastp at Q25 and MiXCR, TCRdb reprocessed the public reads and kept productive beta chains. Every CDR3 protein is listed once, alongside the most common genes and DNA of its rows. In this sample the table shows about 260,000 distinct CDR3 sequences, roughly 9.1% of which occur a single time. The top ten clonotypes cover approximately 16% of the sample. On this clonotype itself: Its antigen target is currently unknown. One base away there is no much larger clone; base qualities are not given.

The sequenced material came from PBMCs. The chain links TRBV4-3 with TRBJ2-3; a tentative D match to TRBD1 spans 6 bases. This TCR was recovered from a human donor in good health (CMV status not recorded). Some clones in this sample may be carry-over from other donors' samples. In nucleotide form, the sequence is TGCGCCAGCAGCCAAGACGAGGGGGTGGCTGACTCCACAGATACGCAGTATTTT. This is translated as CASSQDEGVADSTDTQYF.